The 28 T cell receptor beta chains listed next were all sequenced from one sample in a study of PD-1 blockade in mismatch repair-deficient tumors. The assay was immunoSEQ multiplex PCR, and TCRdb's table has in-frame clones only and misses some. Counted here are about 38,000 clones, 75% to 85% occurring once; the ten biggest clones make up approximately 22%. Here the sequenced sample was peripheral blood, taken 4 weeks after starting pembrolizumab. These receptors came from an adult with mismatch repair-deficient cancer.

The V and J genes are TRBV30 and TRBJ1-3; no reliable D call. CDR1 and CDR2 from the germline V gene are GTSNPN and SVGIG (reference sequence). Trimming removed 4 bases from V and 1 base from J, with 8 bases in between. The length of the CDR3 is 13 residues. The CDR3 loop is CAWNSRSGNTIYF. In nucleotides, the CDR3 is TGTGCCTGGAACTCGCGTTCTGGAAACACCATATATTTT.

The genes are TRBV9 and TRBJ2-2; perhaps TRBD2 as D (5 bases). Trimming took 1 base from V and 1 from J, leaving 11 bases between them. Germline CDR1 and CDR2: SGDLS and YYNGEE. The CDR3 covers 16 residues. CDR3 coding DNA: TGTGCCAGCAGCGTATCGTCCAGCGGGAACACCGGGGAGCTGTTTTTT. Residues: CASSVSSSGNTGELFF.

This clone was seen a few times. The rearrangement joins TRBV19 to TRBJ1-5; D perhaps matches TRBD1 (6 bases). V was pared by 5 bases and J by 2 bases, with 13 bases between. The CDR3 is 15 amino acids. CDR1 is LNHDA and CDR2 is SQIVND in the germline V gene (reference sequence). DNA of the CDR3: TGTGCCAGTAGTGCCACAGGGTATGGCAATCAGCCCCAGCATTTT. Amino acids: CASSATGYGNQPQHF.

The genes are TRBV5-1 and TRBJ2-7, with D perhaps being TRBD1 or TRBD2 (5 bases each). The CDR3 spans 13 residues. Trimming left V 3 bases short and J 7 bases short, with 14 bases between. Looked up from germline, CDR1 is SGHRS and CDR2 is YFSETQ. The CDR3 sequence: CASSSTGTQEQYF. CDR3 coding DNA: TGCGCCAGCAGCTCGACCGGGACGCAAGAGCAGTACTTC.

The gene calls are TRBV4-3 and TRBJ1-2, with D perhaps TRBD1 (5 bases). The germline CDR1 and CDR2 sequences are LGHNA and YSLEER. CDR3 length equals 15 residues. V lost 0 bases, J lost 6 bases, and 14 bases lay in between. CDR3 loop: CASSQDRGGLDGYTF. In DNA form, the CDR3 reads TGCGCCAGCAGCCAAGATCGGGGGGGGTTAGATGGCTACACCTTC.

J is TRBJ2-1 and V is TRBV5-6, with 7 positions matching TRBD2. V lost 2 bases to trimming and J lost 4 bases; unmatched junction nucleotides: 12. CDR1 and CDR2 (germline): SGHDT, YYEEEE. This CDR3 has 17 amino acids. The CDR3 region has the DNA TGTGCCAGCAGCTTTTCCCCCACGAGCGGGGTTTACAATGAGCAGTTCTTC. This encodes CASSFSPTSGVYNEQFF. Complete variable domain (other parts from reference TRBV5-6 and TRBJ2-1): DAGVTQSPTHLIKTRGQQVTLRCSPKSGHDTVSWYQQALGQGPQFIFQYYEEEERQRGNFPDRFSGHQFPNYSSELNVNALLLGDSALYLCASSFSPTSGVYNEQFFGPGTRLTVL.

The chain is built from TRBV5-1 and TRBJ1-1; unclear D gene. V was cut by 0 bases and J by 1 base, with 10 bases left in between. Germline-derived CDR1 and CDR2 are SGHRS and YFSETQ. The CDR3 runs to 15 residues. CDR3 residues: CASSLAHSWNTEAFF. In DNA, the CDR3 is TGCGCCAGCAGCTTGGCTCACAGCTGGAACACTGAAGCTTTCTTT.

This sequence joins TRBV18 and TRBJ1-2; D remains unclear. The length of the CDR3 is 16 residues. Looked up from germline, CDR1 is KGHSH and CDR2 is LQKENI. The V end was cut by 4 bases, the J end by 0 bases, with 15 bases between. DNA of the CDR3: TGTGCCAGCTCACTCAATCTCGAACAGCCTAACTATGGCTACACCTTC. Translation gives CASSLNLEQPNYGYTF. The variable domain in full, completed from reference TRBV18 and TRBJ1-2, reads NAGVMQNPRHLVRRRGQEARLRCSPMKGHSHVYWYRQLPEEGLKFMVYLQKENIIDESGMPKERFSAEFPKEGPSILRIQQVVRGDSAAYFCASSLNLEQPNYGYTFGSGTRLTVV.

CDR3 residues: CASSQEGATSGYNEQFF. CDR3 DNA sequence: TGCGCCAGCAGCCAAGAGGGGGCGACTAGCGGGTACAATGAGCAGTTCTTC. V and J are TRBV4-3 and TRBJ2-1; 10 nucleotides agree with TRBD2. Losses at the gene ends were 0 bases for V and 4 bases for J; bases not matched to a gene: 6. This CDR3 spans 17 amino acids. Germline assignment: CDR1 LGHNA and CDR2 YSLEER.

As DNA, the CDR3 is TGTGCCAGCAGCTTGGCAAAAACAGGGGGGACCACTGAAGCTTTCTTT. This sequence encodes CASSLAKTGGTTEAFF. The chain combines TRBV7-9 with TRBJ1-1; TRBD1 matches at 8 bases. The CDR3 length is 16 residues. V was clipped by 3 bases and J by 4 bases; unmatched bases: 10. From germline, CDR1 is SEHNR and CDR2 FQNEAQ (reference sequence).

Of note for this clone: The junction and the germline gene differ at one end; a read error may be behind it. The CDR3 DNA reads as TGTGCCAGTAGTAAGTGGGCAGGGGAAAATGAAGGGGGTTTTGACTTC. This encodes CASSKWAGENEGGFDF. V gene TRBV19 combines with J gene TRBJ2-4; D possibly corresponds to TRBD1 (6 bases). CDR3 length equals 16 residues. From germline, CDR1 is LNHDA and CDR2 SQIVND (reference sequence). The entire variable domain, with the rest obtained from reference TRBV19 and TRBJ2-4, is as follows: DGGITQSPKYLFRKEGQNVTLSCEQNLNHDAMYWYRQDPGQGLRLIYYSQIVNDFQKGDIAEGYSVSREKKESFPLTVTSAQKNPTAFYLCASSKWAGENEGGFDFGAGTRLSVL.

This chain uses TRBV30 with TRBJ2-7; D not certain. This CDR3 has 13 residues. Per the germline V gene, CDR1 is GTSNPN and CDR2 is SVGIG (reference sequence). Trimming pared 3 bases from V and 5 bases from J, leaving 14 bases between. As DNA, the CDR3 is TGTGCCTGGAGGCCCTGGCGGATAAACGAGCAGTACTTC. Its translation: CAWRPWRINEQYF.

The CDR3 coding sequence is TGCGCCAGCAGCTACAACCGGGAGCCGCAGTATTTT. It specifies CASSYNREPQYF. The chain carries TRBV5-1 and TRBJ2-3; tentative D call: TRBD2 (6 bases). Trimming shortened V by 3 bases and J by 10 bases, and 12 bases separated the two germline ends. Germline V lookup: CDR1 SGHRS, CDR2 YFSETQ. The CDR3 extends over 12 amino acids.

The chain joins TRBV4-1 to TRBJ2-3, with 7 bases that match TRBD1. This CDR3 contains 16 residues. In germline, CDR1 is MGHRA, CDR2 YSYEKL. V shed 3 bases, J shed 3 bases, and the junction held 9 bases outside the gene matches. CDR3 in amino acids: CASSHLQGSATDTQYF. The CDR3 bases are TGCGCCAGCAGCCACCTACAGGGGTCGGCAACAGATACGCAGTATTTT.

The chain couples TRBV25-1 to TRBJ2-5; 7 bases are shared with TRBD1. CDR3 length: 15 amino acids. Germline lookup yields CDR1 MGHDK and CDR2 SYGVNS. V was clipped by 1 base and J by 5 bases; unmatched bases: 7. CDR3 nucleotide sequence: TGTGCCAGCAGTGAATGGTCCGACAGGGCTGAGACCCAGTACTTC. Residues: CASSEWSDRAETQYF.

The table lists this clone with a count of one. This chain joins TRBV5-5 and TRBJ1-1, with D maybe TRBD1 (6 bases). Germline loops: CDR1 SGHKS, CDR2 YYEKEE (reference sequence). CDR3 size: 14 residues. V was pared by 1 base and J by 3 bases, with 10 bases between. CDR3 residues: CASSLQGLYTEAFF. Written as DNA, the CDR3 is TGTGCCAGCAGCTTGCAGGGGCTTTACACTGAAGCTTTCTTT.

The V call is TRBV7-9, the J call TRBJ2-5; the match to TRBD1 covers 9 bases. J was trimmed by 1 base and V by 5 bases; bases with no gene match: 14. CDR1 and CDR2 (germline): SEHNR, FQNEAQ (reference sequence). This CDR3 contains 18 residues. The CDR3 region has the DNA TGTGCCAGCAGCCCCGGACGGTGGTGGGACAGGGTCCAAGAGACCCAGTACTTC. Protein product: CASSPGRWWDRVQETQYF.

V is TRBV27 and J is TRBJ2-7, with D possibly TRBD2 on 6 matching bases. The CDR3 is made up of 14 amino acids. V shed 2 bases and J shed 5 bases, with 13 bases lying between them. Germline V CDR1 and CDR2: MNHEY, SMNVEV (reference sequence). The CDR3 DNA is TGTGCCAGCAGTTTACCGGGAGAGGGCAACGAGCAGTACTTC. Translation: CASSLPGEGNEQYF.

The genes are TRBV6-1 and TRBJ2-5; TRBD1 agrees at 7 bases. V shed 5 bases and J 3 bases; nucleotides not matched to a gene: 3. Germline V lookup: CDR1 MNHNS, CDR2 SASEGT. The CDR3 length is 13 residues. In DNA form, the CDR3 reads TGTGCCAGCAGTAGGGACAGTAAAGAGACCCAGTACTTC. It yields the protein CASSRDSKETQYF.

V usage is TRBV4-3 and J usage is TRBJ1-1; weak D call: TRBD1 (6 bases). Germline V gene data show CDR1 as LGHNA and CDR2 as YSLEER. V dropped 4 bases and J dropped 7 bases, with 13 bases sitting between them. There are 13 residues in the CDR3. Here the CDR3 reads CASSPAQGYEAFF. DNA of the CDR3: TGCGCCAGCAGCCCAGCACAGGGATATGAAGCTTTCTTT.

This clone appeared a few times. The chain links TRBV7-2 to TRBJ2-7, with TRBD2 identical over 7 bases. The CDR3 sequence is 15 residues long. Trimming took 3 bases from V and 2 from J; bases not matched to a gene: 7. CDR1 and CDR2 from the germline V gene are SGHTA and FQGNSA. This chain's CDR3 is CASSFSASGTYEQYF. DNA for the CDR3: TGTGCCAGCAGCTTCTCGGCTAGCGGAACCTACGAGCAGTACTTC.

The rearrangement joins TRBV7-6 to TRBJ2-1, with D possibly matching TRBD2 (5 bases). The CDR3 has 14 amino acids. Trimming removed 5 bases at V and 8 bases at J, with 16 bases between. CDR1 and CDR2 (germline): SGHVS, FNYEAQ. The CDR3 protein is CASSPRVGSHEQFF. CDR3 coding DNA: TGTGCCAGCAGCCCCCGGGTAGGGAGCCATGAGCAGTTCTTC. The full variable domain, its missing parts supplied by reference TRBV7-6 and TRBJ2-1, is GAGVSQSPRYKVTKRGQDVALRCDPISGHVSLYWYRQALGQGPEFLTYFNYEAQQDKSGLPNDRFSAERPEGSISTLTIQRTEQRDSAMYRCASSPRVGSHEQFFGPGTRLTVL.

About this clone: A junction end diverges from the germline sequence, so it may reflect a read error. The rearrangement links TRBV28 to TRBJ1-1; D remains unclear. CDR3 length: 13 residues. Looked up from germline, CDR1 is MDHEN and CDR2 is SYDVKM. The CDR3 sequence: CASSLTGRAVIRF. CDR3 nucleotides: TGTGCCAGCAGTTTAACCGGGCGCGCAGTTATTCGCTTT.

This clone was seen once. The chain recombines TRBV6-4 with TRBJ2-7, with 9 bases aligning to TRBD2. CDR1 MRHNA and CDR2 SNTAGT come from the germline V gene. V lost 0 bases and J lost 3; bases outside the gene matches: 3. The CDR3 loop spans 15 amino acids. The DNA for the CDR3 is TGTGCCAGCAGTGACTCAAGTAGCGGGAGCTACGAGCAGTACTTC. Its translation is CASSDSSSGSYEQYF.

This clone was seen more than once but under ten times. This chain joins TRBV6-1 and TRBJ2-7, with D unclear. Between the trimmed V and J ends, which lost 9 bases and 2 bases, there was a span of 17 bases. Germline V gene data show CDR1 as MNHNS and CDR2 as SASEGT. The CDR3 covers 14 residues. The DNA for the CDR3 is TGTGCCAGTACCTCTAGGCCCGGCCCCTACGAGCAGTACTTC. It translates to CASTSRPGPYEQYF.

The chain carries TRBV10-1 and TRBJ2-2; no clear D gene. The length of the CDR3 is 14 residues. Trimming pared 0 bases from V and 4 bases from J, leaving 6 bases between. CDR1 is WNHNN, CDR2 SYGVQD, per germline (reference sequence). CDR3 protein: CASSESGGTGELFF. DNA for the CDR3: TGCGCCAGCAGTGAGTCGGGCGGCACCGGGGAGCTGTTTTTT.

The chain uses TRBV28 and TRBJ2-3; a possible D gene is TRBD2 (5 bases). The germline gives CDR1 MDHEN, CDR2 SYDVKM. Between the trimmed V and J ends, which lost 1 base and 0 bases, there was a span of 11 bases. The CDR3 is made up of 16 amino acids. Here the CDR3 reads CASSLFPGTSTDTQYF. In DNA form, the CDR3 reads TGTGCCAGCAGTTTATTTCCGGGAACTAGCACAGATACGCAGTATTTT. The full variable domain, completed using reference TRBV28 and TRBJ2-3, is DVKVTQSSRYLVKRTGEKVFLECVQDMDHENMFWYRQDPGLGLRLIYFSYDVKMKEKGDIPEGYSVSREKKERFSLILESASTNQTSMYLCASSLFPGTSTDTQYFGPGTRLTVL.

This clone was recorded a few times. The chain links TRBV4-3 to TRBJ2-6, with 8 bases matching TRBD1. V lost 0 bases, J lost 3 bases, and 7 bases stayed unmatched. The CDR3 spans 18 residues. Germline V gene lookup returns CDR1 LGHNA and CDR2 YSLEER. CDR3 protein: CASSQDRGLLDGANVLTF. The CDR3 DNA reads TGCGCCAGCAGCCAAGACAGGGGGCTTTTAGATGGGGCCAACGTCCTGACTTTC.